These 23 T cell receptor beta chains were all obtained from the same sample, sequenced in a study of blood T cells in healthy people across ages. Using a J-beta primer mix together with a sample-barcoded 5' primer, a second PCR was run for roughly 6 to 12 cycles. MiXCR, run by TCRdb on the 5' RACE reads, gives a single entry per CDR3 protein. The table shows about 1.4 million distinct CDR3 sequences, with approximately 59% occurring only once. The sequencing sample was made of blood. These receptors originate from a man in his late teens or twenties in good health.

The sample holds many counts of this clonotype. A junction end diverges from the germline sequence, so it may reflect a read error. V gene TRBV5-1 combines with J gene TRBJ2-5, with 14 positions matching TRBD2. This CDR3 is built from 16 residues. Per germline, CDR1 SGHRS and CDR2 YFSETQ. The DNA for the CDR3 is TGTGCCAGCAGTCCAGGACTAGCGGGGGGTAGGGAGACCCAGTACTTC. It is translated as CASSPGLAGGRETQYF.

The chain employs TRBV10-3 and TRBJ2-4; 7 nucleotides align to TRBD1. The better agreement between TRBJ2-7 and the DNA end casts doubt on the J call. In germline, CDR1 is ENHRY, CDR2 SYGVKD. The CDR3 is 13 residues long. The CDR3 is CAITDRVGHEQYF. CDR3 in DNA: TGTGCCATCACAGACAGGGTGGGTCACGAGCAGTACTTC.

The J gene is TRBJ2-1, the V gene TRBV12-3 or TRBV12-4; 11 bases match TRBD2. Losses at the gene ends were 6 bases for V and 6 bases for J; bases not matched to a gene: 13. The CDR3 has 17 residues. The CDR3 loop reads CASSLNLAGGLSNEQFF. The CDR3 region has the DNA TGTGCCAGCAGCTTAAATCTAGCGGGGGGTTTGTCCAATGAGCAGTTCTTC.

CDR3 in amino acids: CASSPGQGFETQYF. CDR3 nucleotides: TGCGCCAGCAGTCCCGGACAGGGGTTCGAGACCCAGTACTTC. The chain joins TRBV4-1 to TRBJ2-5; 9 nucleotides match TRBD1. The V and J ends lost 6 bases and 5 bases, in that order; junction bases with no gene match: 7. Germline V gene lookup returns CDR1 MGHRA and CDR2 YSYEKL. The length of the CDR3 is 14 residues.

About this clonotype itself: A read error may produce the germline difference seen at one junction end. The CDR3 sequence: CSARGLDRGTDKQYF. The CDR3 DNA follows: TGCAGTGCTAGAGGTCTAGATCGGGGCACAGATAAGCAGTATTTT. The chain joins TRBV20-1 to TRBJ2-3; the D gene could be TRBD1 or TRBD2 (5 bases each). Germline CDR1 DFQATT, CDR2 SNEGSKA (reference sequence). The CDR3 contains 15 residues.

J is TRBJ1-6 and V is TRBV10-3; D is unclear. Germline CDR1 and CDR2: ENHRY and SYGVKD. This CDR3 has 11 amino acids. V lost 3 bases to trimming and J lost 9 bases, with 3 bases between them. The CDR3 region is CAISEGSPLHF. CDR3 coding DNA: TGTGCCATCAGTGAAGGTTCACCCCTCCACTTT.

The rearrangement joins TRBV10-1 to TRBJ2-7, with a tentative D call TRBD2 (6 bases). The CDR3 spans 11 residues. Germline V lookup: CDR1 WNHNN, CDR2 SYGVQD (reference sequence). V lost 9 bases to trimming and J lost 3 bases, with 9 bases between them. The CDR3 DNA reads TGCGCCAGGACGGGGGTCTACGAGCAGTACTTC. It yields the protein CARTGVYEQYF.

This clonotype was counted between two and nine times. The chain uses TRBV7-2 and TRBJ2-7; 7 bases are shared with TRBD1. Germline V CDR1 and CDR2: SGHTA, FQGNSA. The V segment lost 3 bases and the J segment 6 bases; nucleotides outside the gene matches: 2. There are 12 residues in the CDR3. CDR3 region: CASSFWDSEQYF. CDR3 sequence (DNA): TGTGCCAGCAGCTTTTGGGACAGCGAGCAGTACTTC.

The sample holds a few counts of this clonotype. The chain uses TRBV27 and TRBJ2-7; the D gene could be TRBD1 or TRBD2 (5 bases each). The germline CDR1 and CDR2 sequences are MNHEY and SMNVEV (reference sequence). Between the trimmed V and J ends, which lost 2 bases and 2 bases, there was a span of 13 bases. This CDR3 comprises 15 residues. This CDR3 reads CASSLGHGGPYEQYF. In nucleotides, the CDR3 is TGTGCCAGCAGTTTAGGTCATGGGGGTCCCTACGAGCAGTACTTC.

Only a few counts were recorded for this clonotype. The chain joins TRBV28 to TRBJ1-1; the D is unclear. The germline gives CDR1 MDHEN, CDR2 SYDVKM. The germline V and J ends were trimmed by 2 bases and 3 bases, with 7 bases remaining between them. There are 13 residues in the CDR3. The chain's CDR3 is CASSLGQHTEAFF. DNA of the CDR3: TGTGCCAGCAGTTTAGGGCAGCACACTGAAGCTTTCTTT.

The chain links TRBV21-1 to TRBJ2-7; the table's TRBD1 call for D was not verified on the DNA. TRBV21-1 is classified as a pseudogene. The CDR3 has 16 residues. For the CDR3, the DNA is TGTGCCAGCAGCAAGTCCAGACAGGCTCCCCCCTACGAGCAGTACTTC. Protein: CASSKSRQAPPYEQYF.

This chain links TRBV20-1 with TRBJ2-7, with 10 bases fitting TRBD1. CDR1 DFQATT and CDR2 SNEGSKA come from the germline V gene (reference sequence). The CDR3 loop spans 16 amino acids. V lost 0 bases and J lost 6; bases outside the gene matches: 11. CDR3 DNA sequence: TGCAGTGCTAGAGATTCCCCGGGACAGGGGTCTGGCGAGCAGTACTTC. Translated, it gives CSARDSPGQGSGEQYF.

This chain links TRBV12-3 or TRBV12-4 with TRBJ2-5; 10 bases align to TRBD1. The J call could be wrong; TRBJ2-7 is a better fit for the DNA end. The CDR3 extends over 17 amino acids. The CDR3 sequence: CASSLNTDRGATYEQYF. The CDR3 nucleotides read TGTGCCAGCAGTTTAAATACGGACAGGGGGGCTACCTACGAGCAGTACTTC.

The chain has TRBV20-1 and TRBJ2-1, with D perhaps given as TRBD1 or TRBD2 (5 bases each). Germline V gene data show CDR1 as DFQATT and CDR2 as SNEGSKA (reference sequence). CDR3 length: 15 amino acids. The ends were cut back, 1 base at V and 4 bases at J, with 14 bases in the middle. The CDR3: CSARGDAPRYNEQFF. The CDR3 nucleotides read TGCAGTGCTAGAGGGGACGCCCCTAGATACAATGAGCAGTTCTTC.

CDR3 in amino acids: CASSEDRGNTEAFF. In DNA, the CDR3 is TGTGCCAGCAGTGAAGACAGGGGGAACACTGAAGCTTTCTTT. This rearrangement joins TRBV6-5 to TRBJ1-1, with 8 bases identical to TRBD1. Unmatched junction bases numbered 3, after V lost 5 bases and J lost 1 base. This CDR3 has 14 amino acids. CDR1 is MNHEY, CDR2 SVGAGI, per germline.

The rearrangement uses TRBV6-1 and TRBJ2-1; 7 nucleotides match TRBD1. This CDR3 is built from 15 residues. The ends lost 5 bases at V and 4 bases at J; junction bases unmatched: 8. CDR1 and CDR2 (germline): MNHNS, SASEGT. This CDR3 is CASSITSGQYNEQFF. CDR3 sequence (DNA): TGTGCCAGCAGTATAACTTCGGGACAGTACAATGAGCAGTTCTTC.

The chain recombines TRBV2 with TRBJ2-3; D not certain. The germline gives CDR1 SNHLY, CDR2 FYNNEI. The V gene lost 0 bases and the J gene lost 5 bases, with 15 bases spanning the gap. The CDR3 sequence is 16 residues long. The CDR3, as DNA: TGTGCCAGCAGTGAAGCGCTTTTGGGCTCTGTAGATACGCAGTATTTT. Protein: CASSEALLGSVDTQYF.

This clonotype came up a few times. A much larger clone lies a single base off, so this may be a read error. The rearrangement joins TRBV5-6 to TRBJ2-5; no definite D call. CDR3 length: 11 residues. V was pared by 3 bases and J by 6 bases, with 6 bases between. Germline CDR1 is SGHDT and CDR2 is YYEEEE. The DNA for the CDR3 is TGTGCCAGCAGCTCCACAAAGACCCAGTACTTC. It yields the protein CASSSTKTQYF. The whole variable domain, remainder taken from reference TRBV5-6 and TRBJ2-5, is DAGVTQSPTHLIKTRGQQVTLRCSPKSGHDTVSWYQQALGQGPQFIFQYYEEEERQRGNFPDRFSGHQFPNYSSELNVNALLLGDSALYLCASSSTKTQYFGPGTRLLVL.

About this clonotype itself: Its ends do not fully match the called genes, so a read error is possible. V usage is TRBV6-2 or TRBV6-3 and J usage is TRBJ2-7; tentative D call: TRBD1 (5 bases). There are 12 residues in the CDR3. Germline loops: CDR1 MNHEY, CDR2 SVGEGT. DNA for the CDR3: TGTGCCAGCAGTTACTGGGGCGGCGAGCGGTACTTC. Encoded protein: CASSYWGGERYF.

This clonotype was counted a single time. This rearrangement joins TRBV5-5 to TRBJ2-2; 8 positions agree with TRBD1. The CDR3 runs to 17 residues. With V trimmed by 2 bases and J by 0 bases, 6 bases remained unmatched. The germline V gene has CDR1 SGHKS and CDR2 YYEKEE (reference sequence). CDR3 region: CASSFFQQGANTGELFF. CDR3 sequence (DNA): TGTGCCAGCAGCTTTTTTCAACAGGGGGCGAACACCGGGGAGCTGTTTTTT.

The chain links TRBV7-9 to TRBJ1-2, with 8 nucleotides matching TRBD1. This CDR3 is built from 14 residues. CDR1 is SEHNR, CDR2 FQNEAQ, per germline (reference sequence). The trim removed 7 bases at V and 5 bases at J, leaving 9 bases unmatched. The CDR3: CASTSGTGLYGYTF. For the CDR3, the DNA is TGTGCCAGCACCTCCGGGACAGGACTGTATGGCTACACCTTC.

This chain uses TRBV7-2 with TRBJ1-1, with D maybe TRBD1 (6 bases). The V end was cut by 6 bases, the J end by 3 bases, with 14 bases between. CDR3 length: 14 residues. The germline CDR1 and CDR2 sequences are SGHTA and FQGNSA. The CDR3 region is CASRQGWGDTEAFF. The CDR3 region has the DNA TGTGCCAGCAGGCAGGGGTGGGGGGACACTGAAGCTTTCTTT.

The chain recombines TRBV20-1 with TRBJ1-2; TRBD1 might be the D (6 bases). The CDR3 covers 13 residues. The germline CDR1 and CDR2 sequences are DFQATT and SNEGSKA (reference sequence). Trimming shortened V by 3 bases and J by 5 bases, and 13 bases separated the two germline ends. In DNA form, the CDR3 reads TGCAGTGCTAGCAGCCAGGGGCCTTATGGCTACACCTTC. Residues: CSASSQGPYGYTF.